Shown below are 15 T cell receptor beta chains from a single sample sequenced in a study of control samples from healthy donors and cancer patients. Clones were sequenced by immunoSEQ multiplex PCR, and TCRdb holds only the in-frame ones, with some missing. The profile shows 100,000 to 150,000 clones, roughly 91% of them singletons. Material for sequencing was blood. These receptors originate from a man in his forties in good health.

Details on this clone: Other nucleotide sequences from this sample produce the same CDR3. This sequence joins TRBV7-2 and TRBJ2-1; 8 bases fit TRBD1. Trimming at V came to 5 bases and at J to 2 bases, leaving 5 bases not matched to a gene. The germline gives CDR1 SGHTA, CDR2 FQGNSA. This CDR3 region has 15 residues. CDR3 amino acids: CASSRGQGTYNEQFF. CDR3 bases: TGTGCCAGCAGCCGTGGACAGGGCACCTACAATGAGCAGTTCTTC.

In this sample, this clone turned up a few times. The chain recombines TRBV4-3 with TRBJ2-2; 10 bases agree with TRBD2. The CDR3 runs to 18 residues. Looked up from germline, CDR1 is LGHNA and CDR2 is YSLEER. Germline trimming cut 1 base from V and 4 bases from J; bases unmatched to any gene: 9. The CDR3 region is CASSQGGAGGRFTGELFF. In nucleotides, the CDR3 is TGCGCCAGCAGCCAAGGCGGAGCGGGGGGGCGATTCACCGGGGAGCTGTTTTTT.

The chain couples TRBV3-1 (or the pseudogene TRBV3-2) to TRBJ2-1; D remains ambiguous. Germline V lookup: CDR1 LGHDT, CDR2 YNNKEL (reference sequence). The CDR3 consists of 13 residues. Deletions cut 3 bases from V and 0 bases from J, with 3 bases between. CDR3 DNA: TGTGCCAGCAGCCACGACTCCTACAATGAGCAGTTCTTC. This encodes CASSHDSYNEQFF.

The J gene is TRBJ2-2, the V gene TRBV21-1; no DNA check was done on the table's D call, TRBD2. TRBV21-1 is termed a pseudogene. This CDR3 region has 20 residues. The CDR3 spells CASSKKNYYTSGVNTGELFF. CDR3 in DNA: TGTGCCAGCAGCAAAAAGAACTATTATACTAGCGGGGTGAACACCGGGGAGCTGTTTTTT.

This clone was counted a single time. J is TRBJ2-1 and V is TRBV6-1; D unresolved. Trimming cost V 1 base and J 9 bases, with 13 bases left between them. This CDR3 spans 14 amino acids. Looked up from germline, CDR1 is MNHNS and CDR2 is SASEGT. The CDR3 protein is CASSEGVGSAEQFF. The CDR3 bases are TGTGCCAGCAGTGAAGGTGTCGGATCGGCTGAGCAGTTCTTC.

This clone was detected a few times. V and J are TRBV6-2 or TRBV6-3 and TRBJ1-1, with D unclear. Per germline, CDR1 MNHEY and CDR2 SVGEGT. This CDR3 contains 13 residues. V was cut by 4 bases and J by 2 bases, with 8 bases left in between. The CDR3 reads CASSLPFNTEAFF. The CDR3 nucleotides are TGTGCCAGCAGTTTGCCGTTTAACACTGAAGCTTTCTTT.

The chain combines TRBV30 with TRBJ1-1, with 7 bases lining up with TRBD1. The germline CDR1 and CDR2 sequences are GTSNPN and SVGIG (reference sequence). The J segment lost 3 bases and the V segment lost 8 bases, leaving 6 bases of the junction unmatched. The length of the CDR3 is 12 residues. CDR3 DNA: TGTGCCGGTTTCAGGGGGTACACTGAAGCTTTCTTT. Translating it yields CAGFRGYTEAFF.

CDR3 loop: CASTATGTGANVLTF. The CDR3 bases are TGTGCCAGCACCGCGACAGGCACTGGGGCCAACGTCCTGACTTTC. This sequence joins TRBV6-5 and TRBJ2-6, with D possibly TRBD1 on 6 matching bases. The CDR3 has 15 residues. CDR1 and CDR2 (germline): MNHEY, SVGAGI. Between the trimmed V and J ends, which lost 7 bases and 2 bases, there was a span of 12 bases.

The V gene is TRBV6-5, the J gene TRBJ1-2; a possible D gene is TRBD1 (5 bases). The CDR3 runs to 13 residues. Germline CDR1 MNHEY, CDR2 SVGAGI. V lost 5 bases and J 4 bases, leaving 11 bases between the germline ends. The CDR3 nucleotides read TGTGCCAGCAGTAACCGGGACGGCTATGGCTACACCTTC. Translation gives CASSNRDGYGYTF.

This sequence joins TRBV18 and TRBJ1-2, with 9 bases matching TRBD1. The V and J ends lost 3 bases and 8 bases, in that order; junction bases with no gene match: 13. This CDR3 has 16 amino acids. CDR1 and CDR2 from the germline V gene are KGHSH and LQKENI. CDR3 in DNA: TGTGCCAGCTCACCTACAGGGACAGGGCCCCTCTGGGGCTACACCTTC. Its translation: CASSPTGTGPLWGYTF.

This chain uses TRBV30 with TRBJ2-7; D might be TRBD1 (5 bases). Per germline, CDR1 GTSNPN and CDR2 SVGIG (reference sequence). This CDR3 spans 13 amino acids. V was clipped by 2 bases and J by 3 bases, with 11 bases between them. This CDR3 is CAWSRGIDYEQYF. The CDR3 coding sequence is TGTGCCTGGAGTAGGGGAATTGACTACGAGCAGTACTTC. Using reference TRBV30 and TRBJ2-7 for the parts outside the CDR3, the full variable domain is SQTIHQWPATLVQPVGSPLSLECTVEGTSNPNLYWYRQAAGRGLQLLFYSVGIGQISSEVPQNLSASRPQDRQFILSSKKLLLSDSGFYLCAWSRGIDYEQYFGPGTRLTVT.

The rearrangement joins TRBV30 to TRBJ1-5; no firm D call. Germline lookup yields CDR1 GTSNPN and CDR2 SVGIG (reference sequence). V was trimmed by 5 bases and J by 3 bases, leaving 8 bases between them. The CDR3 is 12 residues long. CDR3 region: CAWGTVNQPQHF. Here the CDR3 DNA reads TGTGCCTGGGGAACAGTCAATCAGCCCCAGCATTTT.

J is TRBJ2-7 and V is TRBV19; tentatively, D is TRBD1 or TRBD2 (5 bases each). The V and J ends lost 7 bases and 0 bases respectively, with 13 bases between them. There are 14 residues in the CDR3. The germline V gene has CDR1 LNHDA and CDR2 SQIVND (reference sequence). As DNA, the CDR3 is TGTGCCAGTACCCTGGGACCGACCTCCTACGAGCAGTACTTC. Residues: CASTLGPTSYEQYF.

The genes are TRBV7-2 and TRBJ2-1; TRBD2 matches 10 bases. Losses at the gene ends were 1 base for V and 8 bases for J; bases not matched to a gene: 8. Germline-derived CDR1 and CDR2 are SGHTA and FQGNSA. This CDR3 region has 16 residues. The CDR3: CASSLVAAGGRYEQFF. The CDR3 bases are TGTGCCAGCAGCTTAGTCGCAGCGGGGGGGCGCTATGAGCAGTTCTTC.

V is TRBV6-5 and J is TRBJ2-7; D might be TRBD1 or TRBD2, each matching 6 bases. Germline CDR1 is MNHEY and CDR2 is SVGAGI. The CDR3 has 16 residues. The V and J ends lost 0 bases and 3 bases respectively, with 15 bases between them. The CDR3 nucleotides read TGTGCCAGCAGTTACTCGGCGGGACAACCAGTCTACGAGCAGTACTTC. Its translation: CASSYSAGQPVYEQYF.